Each of the 25 T cell receptor beta chains below was sequenced from the same sample in a study of T cell responses to AZD1222 COVID-19 vaccine. Assay used: immunoSEQ multiplex PCR; TCRdb lists only in-frame clones, some missing. The repertoire has 110,000 to 150,000 clones, about 89% of them found once; the top ten carry roughly 4.7%. The sample here was peripheral blood, taken on day 0 of AZD1222 vaccination. The source is an adult in good health.

This chain connects TRBV19 to TRBJ1-6; D unclear. The CDR3 runs to 13 residues. The V end was cut by 3 bases, the J end by 7 bases, with 7 bases between. Germline-derived CDR1 and CDR2 are LNHDA and SQIVND (reference sequence). The CDR3 DNA sequence: TGTGCCAGTAGTATGGACGGGAATTCACCCCTCCACTTT. This translates into CASSMDGNSPLHF. Drawing the rest from reference TRBV19 and TRBJ1-6, the complete variable domain is DGGITQSPKYLFRKEGQNVTLSCEQNLNHDAMYWYRQDPGQGLRLIYYSQIVNDFQKGDIAEGYSVSREKKESFPLTVTSAQKNPTAFYLCASSMDGNSPLHFGNGTRLTVT.

The CDR3 is CASSFGTGDKETQYF. The CDR3 DNA reads as TGTGCCAGCAGTTTCGGGACAGGGGACAAAGAGACCCAGTACTTC. This rearrangement joins TRBV28 to TRBJ2-5; 10 positions agree with TRBD1. The CDR3 runs 15 residues. CDR1 and CDR2 (germline): MDHEN, SYDVKM. J was trimmed by 3 bases and V by 3 bases; bases with no gene match: 4.

The chain recombines TRBV19 with TRBJ1-5, with TRBD1 matching 8 bases. The CDR3 length is 16 residues. CDR1 and CDR2 (germline): LNHDA, SQIVND (reference sequence). The trim removed 6 bases at V and 4 bases at J, leaving 11 bases unmatched. CDR3 nucleotide sequence: TGTGCCAGTAGCCTTTTTGTAACAGGGGGGAATCAGCCCCAGCATTTT. Its protein product is CASSLFVTGGNQPQHF. The full variable domain, rest sourced from reference TRBV19 and TRBJ1-5, is DGGITQSPKYLFRKEGQNVTLSCEQNLNHDAMYWYRQDPGQGLRLIYYSQIVNDFQKGDIAEGYSVSREKKESFPLTVTSAQKNPTAFYLCASSLFVTGGNQPQHFGDGTRLSIL.

This chain connects TRBV9 to TRBJ2-5, with 7 nucleotides matching TRBD2. From germline, CDR1 is SGDLS and CDR2 YYNGEE. Trimming at V came to 0 bases and at J to 5 bases, leaving 4 bases not matched to a gene. This CDR3 has 14 residues. CDR3 sequence (DNA): TGTGCCAGCAGCGTAGGTCCCGGGAGGGAGACCCAGTACTTC. It is translated as CASSVGPGRETQYF.

This sequence joins TRBV9 and TRBJ2-4; D uncertain. CDR1 and CDR2 from the germline V gene are SGDLS and YYNGEE. The V gene lost 0 bases and the J gene lost 5 bases, with 15 bases spanning the gap. CDR3 length: 16 residues. Here the CDR3 DNA reads TGTGCCAGCAGCGTAGCCCCAACTACCCCAGAAAACATTCAGTACTTC. Translation: CASSVAPTTPENIQYF.

This clone was seen a handful of times. The chain couples TRBV28 to TRBJ1-3; 10 positions agree with TRBD1. There are 15 residues in the CDR3. Trimming at V came to 6 bases and at J to 4 bases, leaving 6 bases not matched to a gene. CDR1 and CDR2 from the germline V gene are MDHEN and SYDVKM. Written as DNA, the CDR3 is TGTGCCAGCAGGCCCGGACAGGGGGTCGGAAACACCATATATTTT. Encoded protein: CASRPGQGVGNTIYF.

The V and J genes are TRBV19 and TRBJ2-4, with TRBD2 identical over 12 bases. The CDR3 runs to 13 residues. The V segment lost 8 bases and the J segment 8 bases; nucleotides outside the gene matches: 4. The V gene's germline CDR1 is LNHDA and CDR2 SQIVND (reference sequence). CDR3 sequence: CASYLAGGDIQYF. As DNA, the CDR3 is TGTGCCAGTTACCTAGCGGGAGGGGACATTCAGTACTTC.

The chain joins TRBV4-1 to TRBJ2-1; 14 bases are shared with TRBD2. The CDR3 runs to 18 residues. The V gene's germline CDR1 is MGHRA and CDR2 YSYEKL. The junction had 5 bases not matched to a gene; V was cut back by 4 bases and J by 0 bases. This CDR3 is CASSRGLAGGRSYNEQFF. The DNA for the CDR3 is TGCGCCAGCAGCCGCGGACTAGCGGGGGGCCGCTCCTACAATGAGCAGTTCTTC.

In this sample, this clone turned up once. The V gene is TRBV18, the J gene TRBJ2-5, with TRBD2 matching 10 bases. CDR3 length: 18 amino acids. The germline CDR1 and CDR2 sequences are KGHSH and LQKENI. V gave up 6 bases and J gave up 1 base; unmatched junction bases: 14. In nucleotides, the CDR3 is TGTGCCAGCTCCCCGTTATACTCTAGCGGGGGACTCCAAGAGACCCAGTACTTC. Amino acids: CASSPLYSSGGLQETQYF.

This clone has more than one count but fewer than ten. The sample contains more than one DNA sequence encoding this CDR3. The chain is built from TRBV27 and TRBJ1-6, with D uncertain. The V gene lost 2 bases and the J gene lost 0 bases, with 8 bases spanning the gap. Germline V gene sequence: CDR1 MNHEY, CDR2 SMNVEV (reference sequence). The CDR3 length is 16 residues. This CDR3 is CASSLVGNSYNSPLHF. The CDR3 nucleotides read TGTGCCAGCAGTTTAGTCGGGAACTCCTATAATTCACCCCTCCACTTT.

This chain connects TRBV4-2 to TRBJ2-7; TRBD2 agrees at 9 bases. Germline trimming cut 2 bases from V and 4 bases from J; bases unmatched to any gene: 6. From germline, CDR1 is LGHNA and CDR2 YNFKEQ. This CDR3 is 15 amino acids long. The CDR3, as DNA: TGTGCCAGCAGCCAACTTCTAGCGGGGACATACGAGCAGTACTTC. The encoded protein is CASSQLLAGTYEQYF.

The gene calls are TRBV10-1 and TRBJ2-1; 7 nucleotides align to TRBD1. Trimming at V came to 6 bases and at J to 7 bases, leaving 6 bases not matched to a gene. This CDR3 has 13 residues. Per the germline V gene, CDR1 is WNHNN and CDR2 is SYGVQD (reference sequence). The CDR3 spells CASSRDSQNEQFF. The CDR3 DNA follows: TGCGCCAGCAGCCGGGACAGCCAAAATGAGCAGTTCTTC.

The chain carries TRBV3-1 (or the pseudogene TRBV3-2) and TRBJ1-5; 7 bases fit TRBD1. CDR3 length: 14 residues. The junction had 5 bases not matched to a gene; V was cut back by 2 bases and J by 7 bases. In germline, CDR1 is LGHDT, CDR2 YNNKEL (reference sequence). The CDR3, as DNA: TGTGCCAGCAGCCAATCGGCAGGGGGGCAGCCCCAGCATTTT. Its protein is CASSQSAGGQPQHF.

The rearrangement joins TRBV28 to TRBJ2-5; D uncertain. The V end lost 2 bases, the J end lost 5 bases, and 9 bases lay between the germline ends. The V gene's germline CDR1 is MDHEN and CDR2 SYDVKM. This CDR3 has 13 residues. DNA for the CDR3: TGTGCCAGCAGTTTAAGAACAGTTGAGACCCAGTACTTC. This encodes CASSLRTVETQYF.

DNA for the CDR3: TGCGCCAGCAAAGCGATAAACACCGGGGAGCTGTTTTTT. Protein: CASKAINTGELFF. The chain uses TRBV5-1 and TRBJ2-2; no clear D. The V gene lost 6 bases and the J gene lost 2 bases, with 8 bases spanning the gap. Germline lookup yields CDR1 SGHRS and CDR2 YFSETQ. This CDR3 contains 13 residues.

CDR3 residues: CASSTGTPGGYTF. The CDR3 nucleotides read TGTGCCAGCAGCACAGGGACGCCGGGAGGCTACACCTTC. The chain couples TRBV28 to TRBJ1-2, with TRBD1 as a possible D gene (6 bases). Germline-derived CDR1 and CDR2 are MDHEN and SYDVKM. V was pared by 6 bases and J by 8 bases, with 16 bases between. The CDR3 loop spans 13 amino acids.

This chain joins TRBV5-6 and TRBJ1-4; perhaps TRBD1 as D (5 bases). Germline lookup yields CDR1 SGHDT and CDR2 YYEEEE. V lost 5 bases to trimming and J lost 8 bases, with 19 bases between them. The CDR3 length is 15 residues. CDR3: CASSTQPGPREKLFF. As DNA, the CDR3 is TGTGCCAGCAGTACCCAACCGGGACCTCGAGAAAAACTGTTTTTT.

The V gene is TRBV7-9, the J gene TRBJ2-3; D is unresolved. The germline gives CDR1 SEHNR, CDR2 FQNEAQ (reference sequence). V was clipped by 0 bases and J by 2 bases, with 3 bases between them. The CDR3 is made up of 13 amino acids. CDR3 region: CASSLASTDTQYF. CDR3 nucleotides: TGTGCCAGCAGCTTAGCCTCCACAGATACGCAGTATTTT.

In its sample, this clone was seen once. The chain couples TRBV5-4 to TRBJ1-2, with a tentative D call TRBD1 (6 bases). Germline CDR1 reads SGHNT; CDR2 reads YYREEE (reference sequence). CDR3 length: 14 amino acids. Trimming removed 0 bases from V and 3 bases from J, with 9 bases in between. This chain's CDR3 is CASSLDRADYGYTF. CDR3 bases: TGTGCCAGCAGCTTGGACAGGGCTGACTATGGCTACACCTTC.

The chain couples TRBV15 to TRBJ2-3; D possibly uses TRBD1 or TRBD2 (5 bases each). Per germline, CDR1 LNHNV and CDR2 YYDKDF (reference sequence). The V end lost 0 bases, the J end lost 1 base, and 17 bases lay between the germline ends. The CDR3 extends over 18 amino acids. The CDR3 DNA is TGTGCCACCAGCAGAGATTGGGACGTTCAAAGAGGCACAGATACGCAGTATTTT. It yields the protein CATSRDWDVQRGTDTQYF.

J is TRBJ2-3 and V is TRBV19; unclear D gene. CDR1 is LNHDA, CDR2 SQIVND, per germline (reference sequence). The CDR3 covers 15 residues. V lost 5 bases and J 2 bases, leaving 14 bases between the germline ends. CDR3 in amino acids: CASSDRASHTDTQYF. CDR3 bases: TGTGCCAGTAGTGACCGGGCGAGTCACACAGATACGCAGTATTTT. The full variable domain, its missing parts supplied by reference TRBV19 and TRBJ2-3, is DGGITQSPKYLFRKEGQNVTLSCEQNLNHDAMYWYRQDPGQGLRLIYYSQIVNDFQKGDIAEGYSVSREKKESFPLTVTSAQKNPTAFYLCASSDRASHTDTQYFGPGTRLTVL.

This clone was picked up a small number of times. Here the CDR3 DNA reads TGTGCCAGCAGTCCGATACAGGGGGCGATCTATGGCTACACCTTC. Translation gives CASSPIQGAIYGYTF. V and J are TRBV27 and TRBJ1-2; TRBD1 matches 9 bases. The V segment lost 5 bases and the J segment 4 bases; nucleotides outside the gene matches: 8. Looked up from germline, CDR1 is MNHEY and CDR2 is SMNVEV (reference sequence). This CDR3 contains 15 residues.

V gene TRBV29-1 combines with J gene TRBJ1-2; D unclear. The CDR3 consists of 15 residues. CDR1 is SQVTM and CDR2 is ANQGSEA in the germline V gene. V gave up 5 bases and J gave up 4 bases, with 20 bases separating them. The CDR3 is CSVRETEPPSYGYTF. The CDR3 nucleotides read TGCAGCGTTAGGGAGACGGAACCGCCGAGCTATGGCTACACCTTC.

This sequence joins TRBV6-5 and TRBJ2-7; 12 nucleotides align to TRBD2. CDR3 length: 15 amino acids. V shed 5 bases, J shed 4 bases, and the junction held 6 bases outside the gene matches. Germline CDR1 reads MNHEY; CDR2 reads SVGAGI. CDR3: CASSQGLAGLYEQYF. CDR3 bases: TGTGCCAGCAGTCAGGGACTAGCGGGCCTTTACGAGCAGTACTTC.

This clone has just a few counts. This sequence joins TRBV3-1 (or the pseudogene TRBV3-2) and TRBJ2-1, with D unclear. This CDR3 is built from 17 residues. Germline V gene lookup returns CDR1 LGHDT and CDR2 YNNKEL (reference sequence). V lost 1 base to trimming and J lost 0 bases, with 13 bases between them. DNA for the CDR3: TGTGCCAGCAGCCAAGCTCAGGTCCTGAGCTCCTACAATGAGCAGTTCTTC. It codes for CASSQAQVLSSYNEQFF.